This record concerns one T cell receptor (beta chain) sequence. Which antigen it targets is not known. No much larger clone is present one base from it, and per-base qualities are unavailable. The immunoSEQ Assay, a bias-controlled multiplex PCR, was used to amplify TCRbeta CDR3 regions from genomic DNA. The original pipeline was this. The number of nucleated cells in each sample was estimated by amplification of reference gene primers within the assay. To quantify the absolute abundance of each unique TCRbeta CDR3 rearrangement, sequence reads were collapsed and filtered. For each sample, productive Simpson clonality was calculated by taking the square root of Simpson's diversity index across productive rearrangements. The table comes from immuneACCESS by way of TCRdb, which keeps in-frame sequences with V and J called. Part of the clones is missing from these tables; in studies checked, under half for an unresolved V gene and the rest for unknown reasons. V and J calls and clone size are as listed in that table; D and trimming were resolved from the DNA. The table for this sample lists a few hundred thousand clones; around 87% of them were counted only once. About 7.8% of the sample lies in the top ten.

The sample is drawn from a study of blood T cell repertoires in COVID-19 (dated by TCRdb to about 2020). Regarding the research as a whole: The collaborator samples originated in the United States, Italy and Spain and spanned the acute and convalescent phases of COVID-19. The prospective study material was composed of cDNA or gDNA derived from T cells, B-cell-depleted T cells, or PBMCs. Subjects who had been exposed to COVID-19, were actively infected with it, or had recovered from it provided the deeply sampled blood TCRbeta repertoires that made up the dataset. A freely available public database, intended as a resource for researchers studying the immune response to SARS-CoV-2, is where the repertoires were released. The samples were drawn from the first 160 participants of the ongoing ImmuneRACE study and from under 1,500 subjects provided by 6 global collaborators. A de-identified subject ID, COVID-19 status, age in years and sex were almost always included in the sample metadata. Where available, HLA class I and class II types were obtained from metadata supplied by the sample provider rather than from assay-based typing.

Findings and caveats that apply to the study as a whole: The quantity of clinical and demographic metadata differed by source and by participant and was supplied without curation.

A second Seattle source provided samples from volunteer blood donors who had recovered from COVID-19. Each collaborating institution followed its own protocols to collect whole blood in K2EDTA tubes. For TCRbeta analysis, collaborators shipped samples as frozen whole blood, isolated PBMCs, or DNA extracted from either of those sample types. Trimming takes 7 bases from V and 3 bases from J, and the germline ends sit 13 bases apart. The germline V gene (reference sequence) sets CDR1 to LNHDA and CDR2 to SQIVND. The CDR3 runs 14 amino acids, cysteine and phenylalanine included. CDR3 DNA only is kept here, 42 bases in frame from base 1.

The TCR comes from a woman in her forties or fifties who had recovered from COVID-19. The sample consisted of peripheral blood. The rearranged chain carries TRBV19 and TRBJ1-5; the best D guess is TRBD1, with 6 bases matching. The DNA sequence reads TGTGCCAGTACTTCCAGGGGACACAATCAGCCCCAGCATTTT. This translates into CASTSRGHNQPQHF.